The 26 T cell receptor beta chains below all came from one sample that was sequenced in a study of breast tumors, draining lymph nodes, adjacent tissues. Using its own MiXCR run on the multiplex PCR reads, TCRdb lists one record per CDR3 protein. Here the sample spans roughly 80,000 distinct CDR3 sequences, roughly 19% being singletons. The lymph nodes were axillary draining lymph nodes from breast cancer patients. Material: axillary lymph node tissue. These receptors came from a female donor with breast cancer. Some clones in this sample may be carry-over from other donors' samples.

In its sample, this clonotype was seen many times. This rearrangement joins TRBV7-9 to TRBJ2-7; 12 positions match TRBD1. V shed 3 bases, J shed 6 bases, and the junction held 3 bases outside the gene matches. The germline CDR1 and CDR2 sequences are SEHNR and FQNEAQ (reference sequence). The CDR3 length is 14 residues. Here the CDR3 reads CASSFRDRGPEQYF. The CDR3 DNA reads as TGTGCCAGCAGCTTCAGGGACAGGGGGCCCGAGCAGTACTTC.

This clonotype was counted ten times or more. This chain links TRBV2 with TRBJ2-7; D is unclear. Germline-derived CDR1 and CDR2 are SNHLY and FYNNEI. The CDR3 runs 15 residues. With 6 bases removed from V and 3 bases from J, the gap between germline ends came to 18 bases. The CDR3 sequence is CASSAERGWSYEQYF. The CDR3 DNA follows: TGTGCCAGCAGCGCAGAAAGAGGTTGGAGCTACGAGCAGTACTTC.

This clonotype was seen at least ten times. The J gene is TRBJ2-1, the V gene TRBV5-4; the D call may be TRBD1 or TRBD2 (6 bases each). Trimming shortened V by 3 bases and J by 9 bases, and 13 bases separated the two germline ends. Germline CDR1 SGHNT, CDR2 YYREEE (reference sequence). This CDR3 has 13 amino acids. CDR3 sequence: CASSSKGGLEQFF. The CDR3 DNA follows: TGTGCCAGCAGCTCAAAGGGGGGCCTTGAGCAGTTCTTC.

On this clonotype: A single base separates this from a much larger clone, so it may be a read error. The genes are TRBV5-1 and TRBJ2-5, with 12 bases identical to TRBD1. The germline V gene encodes CDR1 SGHRS and CDR2 YFSETQ. This CDR3 contains 15 residues. CDR3 amino acids: CAGSLGTGGIETQYF. The CDR3 region has the DNA TGCGCCGGCAGCTTGGGGACAGGGGGCATAGAGACCCAGTACTTC.

This clonotype was observed many times. J is TRBJ2-2 and V is TRBV29-1; 8 bases match TRBD2. J gave up 2 bases and V 6 bases, and 5 bases lay outside the gene matches. The germline V gene has CDR1 SQVTM and CDR2 ANQGSEA. The CDR3 has 14 amino acids. The DNA for the CDR3 is TGCAGCGTAACCGGGACTAGAAACACCGGGGAGCTGTTTTTT. Translated: CSVTGTRNTGELFF.

A remark on this clonotype: A much more abundant neighbour one base away suggests this may be a read error. The V and J genes are TRBV11-2 and TRBJ2-1; 7 nucleotides align to TRBD2. Trimming removed 1 base from V and 7 bases from J; junction bases left unmatched: 16. In germline, CDR1 is SGHAT, CDR2 FQNNGV. The CDR3 has 18 residues. CDR3 sequence (DNA): TGTGCCAGCAGCTTAGTTGCGGCGGGAGTCTTCACCCGGAATGAGCAGTTCTTC. Translating gives CASSLVAAGVFTRNEQFF. Looking up the rest from reference TRBV11-2 and TRBJ2-1 gives the full variable domain: EAGVAQSPRYKIIEKRQSVAFWCNPISGHATLYWYQQILGQGPKLLIQFQNNGVVDDSQLPKDRFSAERLKGVDSTLKIQPAKLEDSAVYLCASSLVAAGVFTRNEQFFGPGTRLTVL.

In this sample, this clonotype turned up many times. V usage is TRBV7-2 and J usage is TRBJ2-7, with TRBD1 matching over 8 bases. Per germline, CDR1 SGHTA and CDR2 FQGNSA. CDR3 length equals 15 residues. Trimming at V came to 2 bases and at J to 4 bases, leaving 7 bases not matched to a gene. In nucleotides, the CDR3 is TGTGCCAGCAGCTTAATGGGACAGGCTATTTACGAGCAGTACTTC. Amino acid sequence: CASSLMGQAIYEQYF. Looking up the rest from reference TRBV7-2 and TRBJ2-7 gives the full variable domain: GAGVSQSPSNKVTEKGKDVELRCDPISGHTALYWYRQSLGQGLEFLIYFQGNSAPDKSGLPSDRFSAERTGGSVSTLTIQRTQQEDSAVYLCASSLMGQAIYEQYFGPGTRLTVT.

This clonotype was detected a few times. J is TRBJ2-5 and V is TRBV12-3 or TRBV12-4; 14 nucleotides match TRBD2. The ends lost 5 bases at V and 9 bases at J; junction bases unmatched: 8. This CDR3 region has 15 residues. CDR3 amino acids: CASSGLAGGYQAQYF. CDR3 nucleotides: TGTGCCAGCAGTGGACTAGCGGGAGGTTATCAGGCCCAGTACTTC.

Details on this clonotype: This sequence may be a read error, since a much larger clone differs from it by one base. V usage is TRBV7-6 and J usage is TRBJ1-5; D not resolved. This CDR3 region has 13 residues. Germline CDR1 SGHVS, CDR2 FNYEAQ. The CDR3 DNA reads as TGTGCCAGCAGCTTTGGTCGCAATCAGCCCCAGCGTTTT. Amino acid sequence: CASSFGRNQPQRF.

This clonotype was seen repeatedly, ten times or more. The genes are TRBV2 and TRBJ2-7; possibly TRBD2 for D (7 bases). Germline-derived CDR1 and CDR2 are SNHLY and FYNNEI. V lost 5 bases and J lost 5, with 19 bases in between. This CDR3 comprises 15 residues. CDR3 bases: TGTGCCAGCAGTCGGGGGGCCTTGGCGGGGGACGAGCAGTACTTC. This encodes CASSRGALAGDEQYF.

The table lists this clonotype with many counts. The chain links TRBV29-1 to TRBJ2-1; TRBD2 matches 11 bases. Trimming cost V 2 bases and J 8 bases; bases outside gene matches: 5. CDR1 and CDR2 from the germline V gene are SQVTM and ANQGSEA. The CDR3 totals 14 residues. CDR3 protein: CSVEIAGGLDEQFF. In nucleotides, the CDR3 is TGCAGCGTTGAAATAGCGGGAGGGCTAGATGAGCAGTTCTTC.

This clonotype occurred many times. The J gene is TRBJ2-3, the V gene TRBV6-1, with a tentative D call TRBD2 (6 bases). Trimming left V 4 bases short and J 6 bases short, with 11 bases between. The germline gives CDR1 MNHNS, CDR2 SASEGT. This CDR3 region has 13 residues. CDR3 sequence (DNA): TGTGCCAGCAGTGCGGGGGTGCTCGATACGCAGTATTTT. Its protein is CASSAGVLDTQYF.

Points on this clonotype: Germline is not matched at one junction end, which may reflect a read error. The V and J genes are TRBV11-3 and TRBJ2-2; possible D gene TRBD2, 5 bases. CDR1 and CDR2 (germline): SGHNT, YENEEA. The CDR3 extends over 14 amino acids. CDR3 nucleotide sequence: TGTGCCAGCAGCTTACTTTCGAACACCGGGGAGCTGCTTTTT. Protein sequence: CASSLLSNTGELLF.

This clonotype occurred many times. V and J are TRBV9 and TRBJ2-5, with 11 bases lining up with TRBD1. The V segment lost 2 bases and the J segment 2 bases; nucleotides outside the gene matches: 5. CDR1 is SGDLS and CDR2 is YYNGEE in the germline V gene. CDR3 length: 16 amino acids. The CDR3 DNA follows: TGTGCCAGCAGCGTCGGGACAGGGGGGGTTCAAGAGACCCAGTACTTC. Amino acids: CASSVGTGGVQETQYF.

With regard to this clonotype: A single base separates this from a much larger clone, so it may be a read error. CDR3 in DNA: TGCGCCAGTATGTCGGGCAGCGCAGATACGCAGTATTTT. It yields the protein CASMSGSADTQYF. The V and J genes are TRBV5-1 and TRBJ2-3, with D unclear. Looked up from germline, CDR1 is SGHRS and CDR2 is YFSETQ. The CDR3 has 13 amino acids. The V gene lost 8 bases and the J gene lost 4 bases, with 14 bases spanning the gap.

A few counts support this clonotype. In DNA form, the CDR3 reads TGTGCCAGCAGTTTACACAGGGTAAATCAGCCCCAGCATTTT. Translated: CASSLHRVNQPQHF. The rearrangement uses TRBV12-3 or TRBV12-4 and TRBJ1-5, with D maybe TRBD1 (6 bases). The length of the CDR3 is 14 residues. V shed 2 bases and J shed 4 bases, with 9 bases lying between them.

This clonotype was recorded at least ten times. The V call is TRBV2, the J call TRBJ2-1, with D possibly being TRBD1 (6 bases). Germline CDR1 SNHLY, CDR2 FYNNEI. This CDR3 has 15 residues. V was clipped by 4 bases and J by 2 bases, with 12 bases between them. CDR3 protein: CASSVRQGTYNEQFF. The CDR3 DNA is TGTGCCAGCAGTGTTCGGCAGGGGACCTACAATGAGCAGTTCTTC.

The chain joins TRBV4-3 to TRBJ2-4; 7 positions agree with TRBD1. V lost 0 bases to trimming and J lost 7 bases; unmatched junction nucleotides: 9. This CDR3 has 16 residues. Germline V gene lookup returns CDR1 LGHNA and CDR2 YSLEER. CDR3 region: CASSQDYPGGRNIQYF. The CDR3 nucleotides are TGCGCCAGCAGCCAAGACTACCCAGGGGGAAGGAACATTCAGTACTTC.

This rearrangement joins TRBV5-4 to TRBJ2-1; the D gene is possibly TRBD2 (5 bases). V gave up 0 bases and J gave up 9 bases, with 10 bases separating them. There are 13 residues in the CDR3. Germline values: CDR1 SGHNT, CDR2 YYREEE (reference sequence). CDR3 nucleotides: TGTGCCAGCAGCTTGGCTCTAGCAAGTGAGCAGTTCTTC. It is translated as CASSLALASEQFF.

Details on this clonotype: Its ends do not fully match the called genes, so a read error is possible. The genes are TRBV15 and TRBJ2-1; either TRBD1 or TRBD2 may fit D (5 bases each). The CDR3 has 15 residues. Germline-derived CDR1 and CDR2 are LNHNV and YYDKDF (reference sequence). In DNA, the CDR3 is TGTGCTACCAGCAGGGCCGGGGTCTCCTACAATGAGCGGTTCTTC. This gives the protein CATSRAGVSYNERFF.

The sample holds many counts of this clonotype. Written as DNA, the CDR3 is TGCAGTCCTACTAGCGGGAGCACAGATACGCAGTATTTT. Its translation is CSPTSGSTDTQYF. The chain employs TRBV20-1 and TRBJ2-3, with 9 bases identical to TRBD2. With V trimmed by 8 bases and J by 0 bases, 3 bases remained unmatched. Germline V gives CDR1 DFQATT, CDR2 SNEGSKA (reference sequence). The CDR3 length is 13 residues.

In regard to this clonotype: Just one base apart from a much larger clone, this may be a read error. The CDR3 coding sequence is TGCGCCAGCAGCTTGGCCCTTGAGGCAGGGGCTAACTATAGCTACACCTTC. The encoded protein is CASSLALEAGANYSYTF. The V and J genes are TRBV5-1 and TRBJ1-2, with TRBD1 as a possible D gene (6 bases). CDR3 length: 17 amino acids. Germline V gene data show CDR1 as SGHRS and CDR2 as YFSETQ.

This clonotype was counted ten times or more. The chain uses TRBV10-3 and TRBJ2-2; perhaps TRBD1 as D (7 bases). CDR3 length equals 13 residues. V was clipped by 10 bases and J by 6 bases, with 15 bases between them. Germline-derived CDR1 and CDR2 are ENHRY and SYGVKD. The CDR3 DNA is TGTGCCACCCAGGGGGGTATCCCCGGGGAGCTGTTTTTT. Translated: CATQGGIPGELFF.

This clonotype has a count of ten or more. The rearrangement joins TRBV20-1 to TRBJ2-7, with D possibly being TRBD2 (5 bases). The CDR3 runs to 13 residues. CDR1 and CDR2 from the germline V gene are DFQATT and SNEGSKA (reference sequence). V was shortened by 3 bases and J by 2 bases, with 11 bases between the two germline ends. CDR3 region: CSASSGSAYEQYF. Written as DNA, the CDR3 is TGCAGTGCTAGCAGCGGCTCAGCCTACGAGCAGTACTTC.

In regard to this clonotype: This may stem from a read error, because a much larger clone lies one nucleotide away. The V gene is TRBV5-6, the J gene TRBJ2-3, with D unclear. Germline values: CDR1 SGHDT, CDR2 YYEEEE. The CDR3 totals 14 residues. V dropped 1 base and J dropped 4 bases, with 10 bases sitting between them. The CDR3 region has the DNA TGTGCCAGCAGCTTGACGGGTCGGGCAGATACGCAGTATTTT. Amino acids: CASSLTGRADTQYF.

This clonotype appeared a single time. This chain uses TRBV24-1 with TRBJ2-5; 7 bases are shared with TRBD1. There are 15 residues in the CDR3. CDR1 is KGHDR, CDR2 SFDVKD, per germline. After removal of 5 bases from V and 3 bases from J, the junction contained 8 bases not matched to a gene. The CDR3 reads CATSGSGQGEETQYF. The CDR3 region has the DNA TGTGCCACCAGTGGTAGTGGGCAGGGGGAAGAGACCCAGTACTTC.